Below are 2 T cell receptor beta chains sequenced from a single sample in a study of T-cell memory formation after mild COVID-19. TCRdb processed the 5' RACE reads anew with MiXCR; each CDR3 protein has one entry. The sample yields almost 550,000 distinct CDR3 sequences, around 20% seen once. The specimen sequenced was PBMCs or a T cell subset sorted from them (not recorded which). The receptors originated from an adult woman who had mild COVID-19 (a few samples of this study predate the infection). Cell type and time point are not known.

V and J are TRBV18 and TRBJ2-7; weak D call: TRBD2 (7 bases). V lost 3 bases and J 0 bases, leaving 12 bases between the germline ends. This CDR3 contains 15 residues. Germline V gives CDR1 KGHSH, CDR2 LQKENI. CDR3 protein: CASSPGGADSYEQYF. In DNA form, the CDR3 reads TGTGCCAGCTCACCTGGGGGGGCCGACTCCTACGAGCAGTACTTC. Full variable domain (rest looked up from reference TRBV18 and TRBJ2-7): NAGVMQNPRHLVRRRGQEARLRCSPMKGHSHVYWYRQLPEEGLKFMVYLQKENIIDESGMPKERFSAEFPKEGPSILRIQQVVRGDSAAYFCASSPGGADSYEQYFGPGTRLTVT.

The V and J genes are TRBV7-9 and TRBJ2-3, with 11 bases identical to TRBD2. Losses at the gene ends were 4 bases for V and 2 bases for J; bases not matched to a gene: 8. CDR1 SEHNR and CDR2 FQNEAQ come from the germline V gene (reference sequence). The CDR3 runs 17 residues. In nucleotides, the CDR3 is TGTGCCAGCAGCTACACCGGGACTAGCGGATTCACAGATACGCAGTATTTT. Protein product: CASSYTGTSGFTDTQYF.